This is a list of T cell receptor beta chains from one sample in a study of shared T cell receptors in the human thymus. Sequencing used immunoSEQ multiplex PCR; TCRdb keeps in-frame clones, though not all of them. Here the sample spans some 760,000 clones, approximately 83% being singletons. The same data also contributed to another study, on human thymus T cells.

Sequenced input: thymocytes. Receptors originate from a girl under three years old with a congenital heart defect. Both conserved end residues are part of each CDR3. The D gene is left open where the match is weak. A row's size may be missing; if present it is once, few, many or a size class.

V gene	CDR3 length	D gene	clone size	J gene	CDR3 protein	CDR3 DNA
TRBV2	15	.	.	TRBJ2-7	CASSEAQGGVIEQYF	TGTGCCAGCAGTGAAGCCCAGGGAGGAGTGATCGAGCAGTACTTC
TRBV27	16	.	few	TRBJ2-7	CASSLATTWGRYEQYF	TGTGCCAGCAGTTTGGCGACCACTTGGGGCCGCTACGAGCAGTACTTC
TRBV18	17	.	.	TRBJ1-5	CASSPEIPGVSNQPQHF	TGTGCCAGCTCACCAGAGATCCCCGGGGTGAGCAATCAGCCCCAGCATTTT
TRBV28	14	TRBD1	.	TRBJ1-2	CASSWGRGNYGYTF	TGTGCCAGCAGTTGGGGCAGGGGGAACTATGGCTACACCTTC
TRBV4-3	14	.	.	TRBJ1-1	CASSQELGGGRAFF	TGCGCCAGCAGCCAAGAGTTAGGGGGAGGGAGGGCTTTCTTT
TRBV12-5	17	.	.	TRBJ1-5	CASGLRSTGEINQPQHF	TGTGCTAGTGGTTTAAGATCGACAGGCGAAATCAATCAGCCCCAGCATTTT
TRBV2	16	.	.	TRBJ2-3	CASSSEKTHSTDTQYF	TGTGCCAGCTCTAGCGAAAAGACCCACTCCACAGATACGCAGTATTTT
TRBV9	21	TRBD1	once	TRBJ1-1	CASSVAPRPPGTGPWNTEAFF	TGTGCCAGCAGCGTAGCTCCTCGACCCCCCGGGACAGGGCCCTGGAACACTGAAGCTTTCTTT
TRBV7-6	17	TRBD1	.	TRBJ2-7	CASDTTGAFLTFYEQYF	TGTGCCAGCGATACGACAGGGGCCTTTCTTACCTTCTACGAGCAGTACTTC
TRBV7-8	15	.	.	TRBJ1-1	CASSRQLGGNTEAFF	TGTGCCAGCAGCCGCCAGCTGGGGGGGAACACTGAAGCTTTCTTT